A single sample gave rise to the 27 T cell receptor beta chains below, sequenced in a study of sequential checkpoint blockade in melanoma. Libraries were prepared by immunoSEQ multiplex PCR; TCRdb keeps only in-frame clonotypes and omits some of them. The table lists fewer than 15,000 clones, roughly four fifths of them singletons. The sample's treatment: randomized to nivolumab then ipilimumab (arm A) or the reverse (arm B). Material: CD8+ T cells sorted from blood (inferred from file names), obtained from a patient given nivolumab and ipilimumab in sequence. All receptors derive from a human donor with melanoma.

The chain joins TRBV4-1 to TRBJ2-1; the D gene is possibly TRBD2 (6 bases). Trimming shortened V by 3 bases and J by 5 bases, and 14 bases separated the two germline ends. The CDR3 covers 15 residues. CDR1 and CDR2 from the germline V gene are MGHRA and YSYEKL. The CDR3 DNA sequence: TGCGCCAGCAGCCAGGAGGGGATCAGGCACAATGAGCAGTTCTTC. The encoded protein is CASSQEGIRHNEQFF.

The rearrangement links TRBV5-1 to TRBJ1-1; D call uncertain. The germline CDR1 and CDR2 sequences are SGHRS and YFSETQ. V was trimmed by 1 base and J by 1 base, leaving 8 bases between them. The CDR3 is made up of 14 amino acids. Here the CDR3 reads CASSLYFGNTEAFF. In nucleotides, the CDR3 is TGCGCCAGCAGCTTGTACTTTGGGAACACTGAAGCTTTCTTT.

The chain couples TRBV9 to TRBJ2-7; tentative D call: TRBD2 (6 bases). Looked up from germline, CDR1 is SGDLS and CDR2 is YYNGEE. V lost 4 bases and J lost 6, with 20 bases in between. CDR3 length equals 15 residues. The CDR3 here is CASSQIRGEFLEQYF. The CDR3 nucleotides are TGTGCCAGCAGCCAAATCCGCGGGGAGTTCCTCGAGCAGTACTTC.

V gene TRBV5-1 combines with J gene TRBJ2-7; 13 bases match TRBD2. Trimming cost V 5 bases and J 3 bases; bases outside gene matches: 5. Looked up from germline, CDR1 is SGHRS and CDR2 is YFSETQ. This CDR3 has 15 residues. CDR3 region: CASRLTSGGNYEQYF. DNA of the CDR3: TGCGCCAGCAGACTGACTAGCGGGGGGAACTACGAGCAGTACTTC. Using reference TRBV5-1 and TRBJ2-7 for the parts outside the CDR3, the full variable domain is KAGVTQTPRYLIKTRGQQVTLSCSPISGHRSVSWYQQTPGQGLQFLFEYFSETQRNKGNFPGRFSGRQFSNSRSEMNVSTLELGDSALYLCASRLTSGGNYEQYFGPGTRLTVT.

This chain connects TRBV6-5 to TRBJ1-5; D is perhaps TRBD1 (6 bases). Trimming cost V 0 bases and J 5 bases, with 8 bases left between them. This CDR3 region has 14 residues. Germline V gene lookup returns CDR1 MNHEY and CDR2 SVGAGI. DNA for the CDR3: TGTGCCAGCAGTTACTCCAGGGGCTATCAGCCCCAGCATTTT. Translating it yields CASSYSRGYQPQHF.

This clone was counted between two and nine times. The chain recombines TRBV15 with TRBJ2-5, with 8 nucleotides matching TRBD1. The CDR3 loop spans 18 amino acids. Germline V gene data show CDR1 as LNHNV and CDR2 as YYDKDF (reference sequence). V dropped 5 bases and J dropped 6; count of bases not matched to a gene: 20. The CDR3 loop is CATSGPSGTGVGSKTQYF. The CDR3, as DNA: TGTGCCACCAGCGGCCCGTCGGGGACAGGAGTAGGGTCGAAGACCCAGTACTTC.

V is TRBV29-1 and J is TRBJ2-2, with D maybe TRBD1 (6 bases). CDR3 length: 14 residues. Trimming pared 3 bases from V and 11 bases from J, leaving 19 bases between. CDR1 SQVTM and CDR2 ANQGSEA come from the germline V gene. The CDR3 here is CSVDPGQGKKELFF. CDR3 nucleotide sequence: TGCAGCGTTGATCCCGGGCAGGGGAAGAAAGAGCTGTTTTTT.

J is TRBJ1-5 and V is TRBV28; 7 nucleotides match TRBD1. Germline assignment: CDR1 MDHEN and CDR2 SYDVKM. The CDR3 is made up of 14 amino acids. V lost 7 bases, J lost 4 bases, and 7 bases stayed unmatched. CDR3 sequence (DNA): TGTGCCAGCAATACTAGGGGGCGAAATCAGCCCCAGCATTTT. It yields the protein CASNTRGRNQPQHF. Variable domain in full (rest from reference TRBV28 and TRBJ1-5): DVKVTQSSRYLVKRTGEKVFLECVQDMDHENMFWYRQDPGLGLRLIYFSYDVKMKEKGDIPEGYSVSREKKERFSLILESASTNQTSMYLCASNTRGRNQPQHFGDGTRLSIL.

Only one count was recorded for this clone. The chain couples TRBV28 to TRBJ2-7; 10 nucleotides line up with TRBD1. Germline values: CDR1 MDHEN, CDR2 SYDVKM. The CDR3 runs to 14 residues. V dropped 7 bases and J dropped 4; count of bases not matched to a gene: 7. CDR3 region: CASTRLGQGYEQYF. CDR3 nucleotide sequence: TGTGCCAGCACCCGGTTGGGACAGGGGTACGAGCAGTACTTC.

The rearrangement joins TRBV5-4 to TRBJ2-2; TRBD2 agrees at 9 bases. CDR1 is SGHNT, CDR2 YYREEE, per germline (reference sequence). The CDR3 is made up of 15 amino acids. V shed 5 bases and J 7 bases; nucleotides not matched to a gene: 9. The CDR3 DNA reads TGTGCCAGCAGTCCCTTAGCGGGAGCGGTCGGGGAGCTGTTTTTT. This translates into CASSPLAGAVGELFF.

The V gene is TRBV28, the J gene TRBJ2-1; 8 nucleotides align to TRBD2. V dropped 0 bases and J dropped 6; count of bases not matched to a gene: 4. CDR3 length equals 15 residues. Germline assignment: CDR1 MDHEN and CDR2 SYDVKM. DNA of the CDR3: TGTGCCAGCAGTTTATGGGCTAGCGGGCCCAATGAGCAGTTCTTC. Protein sequence: CASSLWASGPNEQFF.

This chain connects TRBV7-2 to TRBJ2-7; weak D call: TRBD1 (6 bases). The CDR3 covers 15 residues. With 5 bases removed from V and 2 bases from J, the gap between germline ends came to 16 bases. Germline CDR1 reads SGHTA; CDR2 reads FQGNSA. CDR3 residues: CASSQDRSWPYEQYF. CDR3 nucleotide sequence: TGTGCCAGCAGCCAAGACAGGTCATGGCCCTACGAGCAGTACTTC.

Comments on this clone: Other DNA variants within this sample encode the same CDR3. This chain connects TRBV29-1 to TRBJ1-2, with 7 bases lining up with TRBD1. Germline CDR1 SQVTM, CDR2 ANQGSEA. J lost 4 bases, V lost 6 bases, and 8 bases had no gene match. The CDR3 is 13 amino acids. The CDR3 DNA is TGCAGCGTCCCGGGGCAGGGGGTCTATGGCTACACCTTC. This translates into CSVPGQGVYGYTF.

The rearrangement links TRBV9 to TRBJ2-1; 8 bases align to TRBD2. The V and J ends lost 4 bases and 6 bases, in that order; junction bases with no gene match: 9. This CDR3 comprises 15 residues. Germline CDR1 SGDLS, CDR2 YYNGEE. In nucleotides, the CDR3 is TGTGCCAGCAGCCCCGCGGTTCGGGGGGGCAATGAGCAGTTCTTC. It translates to CASSPAVRGGNEQFF.

The chain is built from TRBV27 and TRBJ2-7; weak D call: TRBD2 (6 bases). CDR1 and CDR2 from the germline V gene are MNHEY and SMNVEV (reference sequence). Trimming stripped 6 bases from V and 7 bases from J, with 13 bases between. The CDR3 sequence is 12 residues long. DNA of the CDR3: TGTGCCAGCAGAGCGGGCCTGCTTGAGCAGTACTTC. Translation: CASRAGLLEQYF.

This chain joins TRBV27 and TRBJ2-7, with D maybe TRBD1 (7 bases). The CDR3 loop spans 13 amino acids. V shed 2 bases and J shed 6 bases, with 11 bases lying between them. In germline, CDR1 is MNHEY, CDR2 SMNVEV (reference sequence). CDR3 nucleotides: TGTGCCAGCAGTTTACCAGGGGGGCCCGAGCAGTACTTC. This translates into CASSLPGGPEQYF.

This clone showed up just a few times. This sequence joins TRBV6-5 and TRBJ1-5; D remains ambiguous. The CDR3 covers 15 residues. V lost 5 bases and J lost 1, with 12 bases in between. In germline, CDR1 is MNHEY, CDR2 SVGAGI. The CDR3 here is CASSGLTGSNQPQHF. The CDR3 DNA reads TGTGCCAGCAGTGGCCTAACGGGGAGCAATCAGCCCCAGCATTTT.

CDR3 DNA sequence: TGTGCCAGCAGTTACTCAGGGAGCTACGAGCAGTACTTC. Amino acid sequence: CASSYSGSYEQYF. The chain uses TRBV6-6 and TRBJ2-5, with D possibly being TRBD2 (5 bases). The J call is doubtful: the DNA matches TRBJ2-7 better. Germline assignment: CDR1 MNHNY and CDR2 SVGAGI (reference sequence). The CDR3 totals 13 residues.

The V call is TRBV4-1, the J call TRBJ2-1, with no clear D. Germline V gene sequence: CDR1 MGHRA, CDR2 YSYEKL. V lost 0 bases to trimming and J lost 8 bases, with 11 bases between them. The CDR3 runs 14 residues. CDR3 bases: TGCGCCAGCAGCCAAGATCTAGAAGGCTATGAGCAGTTCTTC. Protein sequence: CASSQDLEGYEQFF.

CDR3 protein: CSVEVRDRGDYNEQFF. CDR3 nucleotides: TGCAGCGTTGAAGTAAGGGACAGGGGAGACTACAATGAGCAGTTCTTC. The rearrangement uses TRBV29-1 and TRBJ2-1, with 10 bases identical to TRBD1. Trimming took 1 base from V and 3 from J; bases not matched to a gene: 6. The CDR3 runs 16 residues. The germline CDR1 and CDR2 sequences are SQVTM and ANQGSEA.

The rearrangement uses TRBV29-1 and TRBJ2-7, with 9 bases aligning to TRBD1. The CDR3 has 12 amino acids. Germline loops: CDR1 SQVTM, CDR2 ANQGSEA. V shed 3 bases, J shed 4 bases, and the junction held 1 base outside the gene matches. CDR3 region: CSVDGTGYEQYF. In DNA, the CDR3 is TGCAGCGTTGACGGGACAGGGTACGAGCAGTACTTC.

V usage is TRBV27 and J usage is TRBJ2-3; D is unclear. Germline-derived CDR1 and CDR2 are MNHEY and SMNVEV (reference sequence). Trimming took 6 bases from V and 5 from J, leaving 18 bases between them. The CDR3 is made up of 15 amino acids. In DNA, the CDR3 is TGTGCCAGCAGCGAAATTTATGGAGTGGGAGATACGCAGTATTTT. Amino acids: CASSEIYGVGDTQYF.

The chain uses TRBV29-1 and TRBJ2-7, with no clear D. The V end was cut by 4 bases, the J end by 1 base, with 11 bases between. This CDR3 is built from 13 residues. Germline CDR1 and CDR2: SQVTM and ANQGSEA. CDR3 sequence reads: CSVGADGSYEQYF. The CDR3 nucleotides read TGCAGCGTTGGGGCAGACGGATCCTACGAGCAGTACTTC.

The V call is TRBV28, the J call TRBJ1-3; D is possibly TRBD1 (6 bases). Trimming cost V 0 bases and J 0 bases, with 15 bases left between them. CDR1 is MDHEN and CDR2 is SYDVKM in the germline V gene. This CDR3 region has 18 residues. CDR3 DNA: TGTGCCAGCAGTTTATGGGGTGACAGGTATCACTCTGGAAACACCATATATTTT. This sequence encodes CASSLWGDRYHSGNTIYF.

This chain joins TRBV7-2 and TRBJ2-5; TRBD2 matches at 9 bases. The better agreement between TRBJ2-7 and the DNA end casts doubt on the J call. The length of the CDR3 is 15 residues. Germline CDR1 is SGHTA and CDR2 is FQGNSA. CDR3 protein: CASRTRRGGQYEQYF. In DNA, the CDR3 is TGTGCCAGCAGGACTCGGCGGGGGGGCCAGTACGAGCAGTACTTC.

In this sample, this clone turned up once. This chain links TRBV25-1 with TRBJ2-3; TRBD2 matches at 12 bases. V shed 2 bases, J shed 7 bases, and the junction held 7 bases outside the gene matches. The CDR3 has 16 residues. Germline V CDR1 and CDR2: MGHDK, SYGVNS. The CDR3 region has the DNA TGTGCCAGCAGTGAAAGGACTAGCGGGGTCTCTAATACGCAGTATTTT. Translation: CASSERTSGVSNTQYF.

Details on this clone: This sample also contains other DNA sequences that code for the same CDR3. The chain combines TRBV4-1 with TRBJ2-7; 7 nucleotides match TRBD1. This CDR3 is 15 amino acids long. Germline V lookup: CDR1 MGHRA, CDR2 YSYEKL. With V trimmed by 1 base and J by 3 bases, 6 bases remained unmatched. The chain's CDR3 is CASSQGGRGSYEQYF. CDR3 nucleotides: TGCGCCAGCAGCCAAGGCGGCAGGGGGAGCTACGAGCAGTACTTC.